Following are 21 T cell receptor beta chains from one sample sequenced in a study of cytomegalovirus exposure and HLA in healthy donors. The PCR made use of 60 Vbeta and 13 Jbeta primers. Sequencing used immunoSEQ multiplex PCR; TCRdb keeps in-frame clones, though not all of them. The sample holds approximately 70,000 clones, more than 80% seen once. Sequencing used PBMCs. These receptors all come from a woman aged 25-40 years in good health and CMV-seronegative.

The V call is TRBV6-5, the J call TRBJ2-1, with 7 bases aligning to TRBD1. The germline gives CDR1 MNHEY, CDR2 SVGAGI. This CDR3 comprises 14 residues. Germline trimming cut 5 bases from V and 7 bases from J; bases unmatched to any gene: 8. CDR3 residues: CASSPPGQKNEQFF. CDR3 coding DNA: TGTGCCAGCAGTCCACCGGGACAGAAAAATGAGCAGTTCTTC.

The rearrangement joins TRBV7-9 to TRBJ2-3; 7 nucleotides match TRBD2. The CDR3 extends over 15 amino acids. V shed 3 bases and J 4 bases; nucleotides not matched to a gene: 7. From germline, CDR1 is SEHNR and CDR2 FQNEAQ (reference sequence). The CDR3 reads CASSLAQAGADTQYF. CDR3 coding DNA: TGTGCCAGCAGCTTGGCTCAGGCGGGGGCAGATACGCAGTATTTT.

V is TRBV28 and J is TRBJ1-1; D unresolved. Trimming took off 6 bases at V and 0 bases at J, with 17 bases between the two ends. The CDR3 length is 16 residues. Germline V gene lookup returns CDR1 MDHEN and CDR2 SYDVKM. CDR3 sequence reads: CASSRGRTKVNTEAFF. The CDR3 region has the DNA TGTGCCAGCAGCCGTGGGAGGACGAAGGTGAACACTGAAGCTTTCTTT.

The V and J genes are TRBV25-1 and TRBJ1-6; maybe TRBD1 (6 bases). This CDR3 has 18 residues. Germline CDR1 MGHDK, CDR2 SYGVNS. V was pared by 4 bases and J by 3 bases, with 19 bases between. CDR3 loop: CASSASPTQGYYNSPLHF. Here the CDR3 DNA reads TGTGCCAGCAGTGCGAGTCCCACACAGGGCTACTATAATTCACCCCTCCACTTT.

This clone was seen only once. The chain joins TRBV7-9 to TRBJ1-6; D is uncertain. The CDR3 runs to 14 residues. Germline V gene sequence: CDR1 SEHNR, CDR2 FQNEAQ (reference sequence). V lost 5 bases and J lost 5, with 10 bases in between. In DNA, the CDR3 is TGTGCCAGCAGCCCCGGGTCCCATAATTCACCCCTCCACTTT. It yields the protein CASSPGSHNSPLHF.

This chain's CDR3 is CASSPSGDEQPQHF. CDR3 bases: TGTGCCAGCTCACCATCAGGGGACGAGCAGCCCCAGCATTTT. The genes are TRBV18 and TRBJ1-5, with a tentative D call TRBD1 (6 bases). The V gene lost 2 bases and the J gene lost 7 bases, with 12 bases spanning the gap. The CDR3 is 14 residues long. Germline lookup yields CDR1 KGHSH and CDR2 LQKENI.

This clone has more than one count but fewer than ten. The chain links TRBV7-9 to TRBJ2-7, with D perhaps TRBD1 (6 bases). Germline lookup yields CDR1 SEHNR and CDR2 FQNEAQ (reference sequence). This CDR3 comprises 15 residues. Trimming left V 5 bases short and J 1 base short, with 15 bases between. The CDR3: CASSRTDSLSYEQYF. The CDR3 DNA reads TGTGCCAGCAGCCGGACAGACTCCCTTTCCTACGAGCAGTACTTC. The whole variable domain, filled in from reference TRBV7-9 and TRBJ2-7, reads DTGVSQNPRHKITKRGQNVTFRCDPISEHNRLYWYRQTLGQGPEFLTYFQNEAQLEKSRLLSDRFSAERPKGSFSTLEIQRTEQGDSAMYLCASSRTDSLSYEQYFGPGTRLTVT.

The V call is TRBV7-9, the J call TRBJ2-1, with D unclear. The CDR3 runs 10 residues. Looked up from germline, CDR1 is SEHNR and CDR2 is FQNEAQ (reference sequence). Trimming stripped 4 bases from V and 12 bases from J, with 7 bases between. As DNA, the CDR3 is TGTGCCAGCAGCTCCACGGGGCAGTTCTTC. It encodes CASSSTGQFF.

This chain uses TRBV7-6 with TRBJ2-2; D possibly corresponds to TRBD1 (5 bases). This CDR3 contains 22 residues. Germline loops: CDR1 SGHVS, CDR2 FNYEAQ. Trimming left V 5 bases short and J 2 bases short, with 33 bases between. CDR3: CASSRQPASYTLTPRNTGELFF. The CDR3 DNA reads TGTGCCAGCAGCCGACAGCCCGCAAGTTACACCCTCACCCCTAGAAACACCGGGGAGCTGTTTTTT.

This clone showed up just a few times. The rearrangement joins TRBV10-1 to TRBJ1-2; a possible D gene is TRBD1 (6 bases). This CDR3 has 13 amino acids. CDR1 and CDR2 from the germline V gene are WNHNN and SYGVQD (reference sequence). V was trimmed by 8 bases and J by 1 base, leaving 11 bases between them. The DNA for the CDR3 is TGCGCCAGCTTGGACAGAATTAACTATGGCTACACCTTC. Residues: CASLDRINYGYTF.

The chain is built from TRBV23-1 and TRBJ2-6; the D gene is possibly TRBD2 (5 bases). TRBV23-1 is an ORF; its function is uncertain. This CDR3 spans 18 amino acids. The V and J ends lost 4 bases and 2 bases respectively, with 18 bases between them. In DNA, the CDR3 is TGCGCCAGCAGTCGGGTACCCCAAGAGGGCACTGGGGCCAACGTCCTGACTTTC. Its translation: CASSRVPQEGTGANVLTF.

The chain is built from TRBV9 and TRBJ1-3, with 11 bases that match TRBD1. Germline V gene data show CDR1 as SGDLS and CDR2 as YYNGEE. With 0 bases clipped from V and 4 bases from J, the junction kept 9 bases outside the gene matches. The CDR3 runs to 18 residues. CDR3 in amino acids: CASSVDIGTGGDGNTIYF. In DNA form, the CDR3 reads TGTGCCAGCAGCGTAGATATCGGGACAGGGGGTGACGGAAACACCATATATTTT.

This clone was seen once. The CDR3 DNA follows: TGTGCCAGTAGTACTCTAGGGAGATCCTATAATTCACCCCTCCACTTT. It encodes CASSTLGRSYNSPLHF. The chain combines TRBV19 with TRBJ1-6; D is uncertain. Trimming stripped 4 bases from V and 1 base from J, with 11 bases between. The CDR3 spans 16 residues. Germline values: CDR1 LNHDA, CDR2 SQIVND (reference sequence).

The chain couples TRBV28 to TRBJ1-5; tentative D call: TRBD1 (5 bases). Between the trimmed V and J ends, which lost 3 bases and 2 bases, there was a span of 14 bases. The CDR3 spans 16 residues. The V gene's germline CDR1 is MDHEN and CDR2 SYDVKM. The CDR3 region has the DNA TGTGCCAGCAGTTTGGTTGGGGCGCTCGGCAATCAGCCCCAGCATTTT. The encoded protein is CASSLVGALGNQPQHF.

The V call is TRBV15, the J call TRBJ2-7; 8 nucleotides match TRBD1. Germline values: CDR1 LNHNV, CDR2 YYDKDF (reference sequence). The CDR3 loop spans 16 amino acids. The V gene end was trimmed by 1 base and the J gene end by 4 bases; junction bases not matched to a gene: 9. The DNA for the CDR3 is TGTGCCACCAGCAGAGGAACAGGGGGTCCCCCGTACGAGCAGTACTTC. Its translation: CATSRGTGGPPYEQYF.

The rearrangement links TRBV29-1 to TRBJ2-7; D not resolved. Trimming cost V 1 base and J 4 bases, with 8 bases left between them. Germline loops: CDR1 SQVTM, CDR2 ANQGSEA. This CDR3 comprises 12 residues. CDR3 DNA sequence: TGCAGCGTTGAAGGCCCAGCGTACGAGCAGTACTTC. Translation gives CSVEGPAYEQYF.

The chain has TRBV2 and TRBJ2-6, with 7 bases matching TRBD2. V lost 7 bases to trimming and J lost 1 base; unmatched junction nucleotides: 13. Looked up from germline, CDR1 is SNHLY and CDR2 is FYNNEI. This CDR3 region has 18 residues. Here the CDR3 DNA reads TGTGCCAGCACCCCTCGACTAGCTGGGCGGTCTGGGGCCAACGTCCTGACTTTC. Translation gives CASTPRLAGRSGANVLTF.

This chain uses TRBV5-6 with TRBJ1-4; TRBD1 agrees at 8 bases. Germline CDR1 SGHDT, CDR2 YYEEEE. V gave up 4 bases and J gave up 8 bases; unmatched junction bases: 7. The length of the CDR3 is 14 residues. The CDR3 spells CASSHRTGHEKLFF. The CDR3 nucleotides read TGTGCCAGCAGCCACCGGACAGGGCACGAAAAACTGTTTTTT. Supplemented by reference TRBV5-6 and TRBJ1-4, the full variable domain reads DAGVTQSPTHLIKTRGQQVTLRCSPKSGHDTVSWYQQALGQGPQFIFQYYEEEERQRGNFPDRFSGHQFPNYSSELNVNALLLGDSALYLCASSHRTGHEKLFFGSGTQLSVL.

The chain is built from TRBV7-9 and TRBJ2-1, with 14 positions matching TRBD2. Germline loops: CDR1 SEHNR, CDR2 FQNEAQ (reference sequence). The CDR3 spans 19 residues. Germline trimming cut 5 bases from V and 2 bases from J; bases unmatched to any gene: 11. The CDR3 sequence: CASSPRLAGGQNPYNEQFF. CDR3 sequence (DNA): TGTGCCAGCAGCCCCAGACTAGCGGGGGGGCAAAATCCCTACAATGAGCAGTTCTTC. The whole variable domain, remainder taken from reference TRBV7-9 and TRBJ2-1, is DTGVSQNPRHKITKRGQNVTFRCDPISEHNRLYWYRQTLGQGPEFLTYFQNEAQLEKSRLLSDRFSAERPKGSFSTLEIQRTEQGDSAMYLCASSPRLAGGQNPYNEQFFGPGTRLTVL.

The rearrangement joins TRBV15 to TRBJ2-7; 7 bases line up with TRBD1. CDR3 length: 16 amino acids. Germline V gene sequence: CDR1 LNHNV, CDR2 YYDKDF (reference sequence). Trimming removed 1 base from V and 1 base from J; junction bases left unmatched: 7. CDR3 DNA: TGTGCCACCAGCAGAGTGACAGGGCAAGGTTCCTACGAGCAGTACTTC. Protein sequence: CATSRVTGQGSYEQYF.

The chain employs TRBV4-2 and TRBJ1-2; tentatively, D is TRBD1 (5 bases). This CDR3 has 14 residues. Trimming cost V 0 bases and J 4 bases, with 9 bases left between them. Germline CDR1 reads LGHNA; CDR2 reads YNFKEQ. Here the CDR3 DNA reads TGTGCCAGCAGCCAAGAGCAGGGCCCCTATGGCTACACCTTC. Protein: CASSQEQGPYGYTF.